The T cell receptor beta chain under discussion was sequenced for a study of blood T cells in healthy people across ages. This clonotype was seen more than once but under ten times. What it binds is not known. Combining a sample-barcoded 5' primer with a J-beta primer mix, a second PCR ran for about 6 to 11 cycles. MiXCR, applied by TCRdb to the 5' RACE reads, yields one record per CDR3 protein. The sample holds about 630,000 distinct CDR3 sequences, approximately 21% seen once. Overall study results and limits: Strongly correlated with naive T cell percentage was TCR beta diversity. Estimates of diversity drawn from one million T cells were considered underestimates. A greater number of naive CD4+ cells and higher diversity distinguished long-lived donors from aged donors.

This CDR3 spans 13 amino acids. V shed 10 bases, J shed 7 bases, and the junction held 5 bases outside the gene matches. Sequenced: blood. This clonotype was sampled from an older man in good health. The rearrangement links TRBV12-3 or TRBV12-4 to TRBJ2-1, with 12 bases matching TRBD2. The CDR3 nucleotides read TGTGCCACGCTAGCGGGAGGGCGGAATGAGCAGTTCTTC. This gives the protein CATLAGGRNEQFF.